This TCR beta chain appears in the sequencing data of a study of T-cell memory formation after mild COVID-19. In this sample, this clonotype turned up once. TCRdb redid the calling of the 5' RACE reads with MiXCR, one entry per CDR3 protein. This sample carries 150,000 to 200,000 distinct CDR3 sequences, roughly 13% of them seen once, and the ten largest clones take about 3.6%. Sequencing was carried out using PBMCs or a T cell subset sorted from them (not recorded which). The receptor comes from a man between 18 and 35 years old who had mild COVID-19 (a few samples of this study predate the infection). Cell type and time point are not known.

The CDR3 here is CASRGSGLSYEQYF. The CDR3 region has the DNA TGTGCCAGCAGGGGCAGTGGACTCTCCTACGAGCAGTACTTC. The chain couples TRBV6-5 to TRBJ2-7; tentative D call: TRBD2 (5 bases). The CDR3 spans 14 residues. Germline-derived CDR1 and CDR2 are MNHEY and SVGAGI. Trimming took off 6 bases at V and 0 bases at J, with 12 bases between the two ends.